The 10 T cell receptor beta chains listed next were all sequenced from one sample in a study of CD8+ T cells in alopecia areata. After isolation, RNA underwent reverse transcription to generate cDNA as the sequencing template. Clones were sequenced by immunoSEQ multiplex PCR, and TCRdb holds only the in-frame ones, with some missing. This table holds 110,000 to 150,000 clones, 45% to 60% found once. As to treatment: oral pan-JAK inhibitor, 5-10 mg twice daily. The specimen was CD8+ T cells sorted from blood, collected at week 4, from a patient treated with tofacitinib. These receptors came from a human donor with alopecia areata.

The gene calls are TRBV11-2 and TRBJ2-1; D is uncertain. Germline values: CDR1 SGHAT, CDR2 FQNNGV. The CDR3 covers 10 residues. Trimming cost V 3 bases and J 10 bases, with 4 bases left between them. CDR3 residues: CASSFGEQFF. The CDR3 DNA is TGTGCCAGCAGCTTCGGGGAGCAGTTCTTC. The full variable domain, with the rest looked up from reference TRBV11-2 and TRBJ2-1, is EAGVAQSPRYKIIEKRQSVAFWCNPISGHATLYWYQQILGQGPKLLIQFQNNGVVDDSQLPKDRFSAERLKGVDSTLKIQPAKLEDSAVYLCASSFGEQFFGPGTRLTVL.

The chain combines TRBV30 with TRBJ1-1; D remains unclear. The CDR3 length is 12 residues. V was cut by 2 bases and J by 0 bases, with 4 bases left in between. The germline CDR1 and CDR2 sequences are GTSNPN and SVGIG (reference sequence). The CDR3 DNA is TGTGCCTGGAGTCTTATGAACACTGAAGCTTTCTTT. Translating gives CAWSLMNTEAFF.

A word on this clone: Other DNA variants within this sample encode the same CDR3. In nucleotides, the CDR3 is TGTGCCAGCAGCCCCCTAGGGTACGAGCAGTACTTC. Amino acid sequence: CASSPLGYEQYF. The chain couples TRBV7-9 to TRBJ2-7; no clear D. V was trimmed by 5 bases and J by 4 bases, leaving 9 bases between them. Germline V gene lookup returns CDR1 SEHNR and CDR2 FQNEAQ (reference sequence). This CDR3 is 12 amino acids long.

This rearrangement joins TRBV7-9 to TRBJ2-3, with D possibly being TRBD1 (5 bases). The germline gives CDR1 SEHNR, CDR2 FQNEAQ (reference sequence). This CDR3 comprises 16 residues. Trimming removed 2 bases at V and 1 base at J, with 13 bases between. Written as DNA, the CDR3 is TGTGCCAGCAGCTTATTAGGGGAAGATGGCACAGATACGCAGTATTTT. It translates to CASSLLGEDGTDTQYF.

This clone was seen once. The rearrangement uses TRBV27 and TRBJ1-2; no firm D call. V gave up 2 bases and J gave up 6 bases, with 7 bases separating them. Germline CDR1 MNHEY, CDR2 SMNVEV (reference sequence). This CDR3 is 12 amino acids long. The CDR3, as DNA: TGTGCCAGCAGTTTACGAGGAGATGGCTACACCTTC. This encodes CASSLRGDGYTF.

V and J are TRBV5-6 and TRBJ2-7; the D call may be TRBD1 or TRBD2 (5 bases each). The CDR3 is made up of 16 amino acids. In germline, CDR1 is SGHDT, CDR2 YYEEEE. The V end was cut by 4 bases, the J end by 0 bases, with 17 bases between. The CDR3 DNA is TGTGCCAGCAGCCCCGGGACCCTCGAGAGCTCCTACGAGCAGTACTTC. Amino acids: CASSPGTLESSYEQYF.

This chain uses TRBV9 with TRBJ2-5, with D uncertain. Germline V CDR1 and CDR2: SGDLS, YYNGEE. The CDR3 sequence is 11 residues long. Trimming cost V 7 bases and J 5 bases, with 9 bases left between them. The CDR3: CASGPEETQYF. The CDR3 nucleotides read TGTGCCAGCGGCCCGGAGGAGACCCAGTACTTC.

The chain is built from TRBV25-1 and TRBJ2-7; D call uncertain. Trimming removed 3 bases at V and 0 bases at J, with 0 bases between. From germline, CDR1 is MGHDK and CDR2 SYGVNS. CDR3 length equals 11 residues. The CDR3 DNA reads TGTGCCAGCAGTGACTCCTACGAGCAGTACTTC. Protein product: CASSDSYEQYF.

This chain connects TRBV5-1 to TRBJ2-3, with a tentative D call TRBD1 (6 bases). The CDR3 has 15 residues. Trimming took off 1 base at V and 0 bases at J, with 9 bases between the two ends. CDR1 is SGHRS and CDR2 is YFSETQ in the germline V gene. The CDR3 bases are TGCGCCAGCAGCTTGCAGGGGTATAGCACAGATACGCAGTATTTT. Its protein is CASSLQGYSTDTQYF.

The CDR3 sequence is CASSPSAGGFSYEQYF. CDR3 bases: TGTGCCAGCAGCCCTTCAGCGGGGGGTTTTTCCTACGAGCAGTACTTC. The gene calls are TRBV9 and TRBJ2-7, with 9 bases matching TRBD2. The germline V gene encodes CDR1 SGDLS and CDR2 YYNGEE. The CDR3 consists of 16 residues. With 4 bases clipped from V and 1 base from J, the junction kept 9 bases outside the gene matches.